Listed below are T cell receptor beta chains from one sample, sequenced in a study of beta chain features in type 1 diabetes. Using immunoSEQ multiplex PCR, the repertoire was profiled, and TCRdb retains in-frame clones only, with some absent. The sample contains roughly 230,000 clones, about a tenth of which appear only once. Sequencing was performed on naive CD4+ T cells from blood. These receptors all come from a man aged 25 to 40 with type 1 diabetes. CDR3s leave out the opening cysteine and the closing phenylalanine or tryptophan. Each record gives: CDR3 protein, V gene, clone size. Clone sizes are given selectively: once, few, many, or a class where the clone is expanded.

CDR3: SVTGQGGTGELF; V: TRBV29-1; size: few
CDR3: AIGQEYGYT; V: TRBV10-3; size: NA
CDR3: ASSILTNQPQH; V: TRBV19; size: NA
CDR3: ASSLVEGIGTSGLNEQF; V: TRBV7-9; size: NA
CDR3: ASSPLGQDVGYGYT; V: TRBV18; size: few
CDR3: ASSEYQGITDTQY; V: TRBV2; size: NA
CDR3: ASSLRLALYGYT; V: TRBV5-6; size: NA
CDR3: ASSPTGYTGANVLT; V: TRBV7-6; size: NA
CDR3: ASSALTVNTEAF; V: TRBV21-1; size: few
CDR3: ASSLIGGYGYT; V: TRBV11-2; size: few
CDR3: AWSVGVANGQPQH; V: TRBV30; size: few
CDR3: ASSALGHLSGANVLT; V: TRBV2; size: NA
CDR3: ASSLGRGEQY; V: TRBV7-2; size: NA
CDR3: ASSPGKGVPLYEQY; V: TRBV18; size: NA
CDR3: ASRVAGHYNEQF; V: TRBV6-5; size: NA
CDR3: ASSQEGAGEQF; V: TRBV14; size: few
CDR3: ASSPGVHSPLH; V: TRBV30; size: few
CDR3: ASSYGLAGVDTGELF; V: TRBV11-1; size: NA
CDR3: ASRDPGGTDTQY; V: TRBV5-1; size: NA
CDR3: ASSSGLGPFGELF; V: TRBV5-1; size: NA
CDR3: ASSQGGSREQF; V: TRBV5-4; size: few
CDR3: ASRGATSGANVLT; V: TRBV19; size: few
CDR3: ASSGAVVGTDTQY; V: TRBV7-3; size: NA
CDR3: ASSRGSLSNQPQH; V: TRBV11-2; size: few
CDR3: ASKRGLFVYEQY; V: TRBV6-5; size: few
CDR3: ASSLTGTNLYEQY; V: TRBV7-2; size: few
CDR3: ASSDNRGGQETQY; V: TRBV4-2; size: NA
CDR3: ASRGTGTGELF; V: TRBV2; size: few
CDR3: ASSLDSGTGELF; V: TRBV5-1; size: few
CDR3: ASSFSGGANEQF; V: TRBV5-6; size: NA
CDR3: ASTDSTGELF; V: TRBV9; size: NA
CDR3: ASSADRGFFDTIY; V: TRBV9; size: few
CDR3: ASTPSSGGDTQY; V: TRBV7-9; size: few
CDR3: ASTGGTETQY; V: TRBV6-6; size: few
CDR3: ASGITGQGSANYEQY; V: TRBV7-9; size: few